This T cell receptor beta chain was observed in a study of blood T cell repertoires in COVID-19. Study as a whole: The United States, Italy and Spain provided the acute and convalescent COVID-19 samples. Sample material is recorded as cDNA or gDNA derived from T cells, B-cell-depleted T cells, or PBMCs.

Original processing notes: Amplification from reference gene primers served as the basis for estimated nucleated cell counts. This table comes from immunoSEQ multiplex PCR, and its TCRdb copy is limited to in-frame clones, with some not included. That table is the source of V, J and clone size, and D and trimming were worked out from the DNA. The sample has about 280,000 clones, approximately 85% seen once. The CDR3 loop spans 18 amino acids. V trimming: 2 bases; J trimming: 1 base; junction bases outside the gene matches: 11. Germline V lookup: CDR1 SGHRS, CDR2 YFSETQ. The chain uses TRBV5-1 and TRBJ2-2, with 7 bases matching TRBD1. The sample taken for sequencing was peripheral blood. The receptor's source is a human donor in a cohort sampled during active COVID-19. The CDR3 DNA sequence: TGCGCCAGCAGCTTAAATCCTTGGACAGGATGGAACACCGGGGAGCTGTTTTTT. Its protein is CASSLNPWTGWNTGELFF.